The T cell receptor beta chain under discussion was sequenced for a study of Ad26.COV2.S vaccination and SARS-CoV-2 variants. About the study: Ad26.COV2.S shots went into the muscle once or twice, 56 days apart.

Data came from immunoSEQ multiplex PCR; TCRdb stores just in-frame clones and leaves some out. The top ten hold 3.6% of the sample, which has 400,000 to 500,000 clones, approximately 88% seen once. Treatment meaning: roughly 20 received Ad26.COV2.S at low or high dose, single or two shots; 5 received placebo; per-sample allocation not given. Sampling took place 63 days after the first vaccine or placebo injection. Points from the study as a whole: Non-spike TCR breadth showed similarity between vaccine and placebo recipients. Analytic work on TCR breadth and depth might have understated the full extent of total T cell responses.

Regarding this clone: Its antigen is not identified.

CDR3 length: 11 amino acids. Trimming cost V 0 bases and J 14 bases, with 8 bases left between them. CDR1 MNHEY and CDR2 SVGAGI come from the germline V gene. V and J are TRBV6-5 and TRBJ2-1; D is ambiguous. Sequences were derived from peripheral blood, sampled in a trial of Ad26.COV2.S vaccine versus placebo. This TCR derives from a person aged 18-65 years who received the Ad26.COV2.S COVID-19 vaccine or a placebo. Here the CDR3 DNA reads TGTGCCAGCAGTTACTCGCAGCTGGAGTTCTTC. This gives the protein CASSYSQLEFF.